The subject of this entry is one T cell receptor beta chain. Original data processing: Scientists estimated how many nucleated cells there were by amplifying reference gene primers. Libraries were prepared by immunoSEQ multiplex PCR; TCRdb keeps only in-frame clonotypes and omits some of them. The V and J calls and clone size are taken from that table; D and trimming were inferred from the DNA. The sample records roughly 180,000 clones, about 91% being singletons. The data were taken from a study of blood T cell repertoires in COVID-19. Study-level information: COVID-19 samples collected from the United States, Italy and Spain covered acute and convalescent phases.

The CDR3 has 13 amino acids. Germline V CDR1 and CDR2: LNHDA, SQIVND (reference sequence). V was cut by 3 bases and J by 7 bases, with 12 bases left in between. V and J are TRBV19 and TRBJ1-2, with D tentatively TRBD1 (5 bases). The clonotype originates from a woman in her twenties or thirties with acute or convalescent COVID-19. Sequenced input: peripheral blood. CDR3 in amino acids: CASSIRQPRGYTF. The DNA of the CDR3 is TGTGCCAGTAGTATTCGACAGCCTCGTGGCTACACCTTC.